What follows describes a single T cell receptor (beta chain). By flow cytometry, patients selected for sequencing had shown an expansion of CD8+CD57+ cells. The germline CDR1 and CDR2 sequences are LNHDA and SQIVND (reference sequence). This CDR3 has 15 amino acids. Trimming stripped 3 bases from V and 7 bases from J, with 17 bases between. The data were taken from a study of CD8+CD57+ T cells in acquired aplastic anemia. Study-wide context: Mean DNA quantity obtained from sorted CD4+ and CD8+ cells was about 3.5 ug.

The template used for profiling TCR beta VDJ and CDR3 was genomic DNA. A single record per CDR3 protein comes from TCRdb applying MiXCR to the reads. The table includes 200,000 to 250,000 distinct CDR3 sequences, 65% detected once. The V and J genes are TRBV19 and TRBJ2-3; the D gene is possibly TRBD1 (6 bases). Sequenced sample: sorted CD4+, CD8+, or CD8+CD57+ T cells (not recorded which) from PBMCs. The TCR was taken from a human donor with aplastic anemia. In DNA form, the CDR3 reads TGTGCCAGTAGTATCGGGGCAGGGGCTCGAAATACGCAGTATTTT. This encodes CASSIGAGARNTQYF.